This T cell receptor (beta chain) was identified in a study of blood T cells in healthy people across ages. At the level of the study: For every two T cells, template switching captured about one barcoded beta molecule.

Trimming took 5 bases from V and 4 from J, leaving 10 bases between them. Germline-derived CDR1 and CDR2 are PRHDT and FYEKMQ (reference sequence). The CDR3 totals 13 residues. The use of a sample-barcoded 5' primer and a J-beta primer mix characterized a second PCR of 7 to 11 cycles. MiXCR was run by TCRdb on the 5' RACE reads, yielding one entry per CDR3 protein. The sample yields over 1,200,000 distinct CDR3 sequences, 45% to 70% seen once. Findings and limits, study-wide: CMV status of donors was not determined, possibly confounding expanded clonotype changes.

This clonotype turned up a few times. Its cognate antigen is unknown. Sequenced sample: blood. This sequence originates from a man in his late teens or twenties in good health. The chain employs TRBV13 and TRBJ2-3; possibly TRBD2 for D (6 bases). CDR3 amino acids: CASSTGVADTQYF. Written as DNA, the CDR3 is TGTGCCAGCAGCACGGGGGTGGCAGATACGCAGTATTTT.